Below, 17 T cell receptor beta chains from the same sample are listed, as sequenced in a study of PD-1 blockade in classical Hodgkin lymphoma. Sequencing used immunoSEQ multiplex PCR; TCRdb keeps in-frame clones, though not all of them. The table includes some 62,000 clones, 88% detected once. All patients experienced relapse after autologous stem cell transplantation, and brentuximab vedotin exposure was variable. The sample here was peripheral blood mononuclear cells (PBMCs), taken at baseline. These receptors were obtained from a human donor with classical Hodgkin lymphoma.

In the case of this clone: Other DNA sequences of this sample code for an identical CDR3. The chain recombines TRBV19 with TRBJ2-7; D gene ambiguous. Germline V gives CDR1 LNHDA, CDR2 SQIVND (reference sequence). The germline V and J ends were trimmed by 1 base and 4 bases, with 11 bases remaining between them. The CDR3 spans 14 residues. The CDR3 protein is CASSIAGSSYEQYF. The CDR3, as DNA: TGTGCCAGTAGTATAGCCGGCTCCAGTTACGAGCAGTACTTC.

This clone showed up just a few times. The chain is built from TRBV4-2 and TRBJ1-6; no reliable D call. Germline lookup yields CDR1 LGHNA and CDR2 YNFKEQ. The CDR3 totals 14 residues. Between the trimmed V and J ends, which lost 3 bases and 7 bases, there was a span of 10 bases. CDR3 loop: CASSQPDGNSPLHF. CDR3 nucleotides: TGTGCCAGCAGCCAGCCCGACGGGAATTCACCCCTCCACTTT.

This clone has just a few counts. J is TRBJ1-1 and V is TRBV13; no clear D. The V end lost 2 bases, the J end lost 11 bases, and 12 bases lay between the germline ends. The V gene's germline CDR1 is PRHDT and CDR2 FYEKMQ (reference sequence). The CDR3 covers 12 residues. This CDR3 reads CASSLNGRMAFF. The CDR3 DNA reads TGTGCCAGCAGCTTAAATGGGAGGATGGCTTTCTTT.

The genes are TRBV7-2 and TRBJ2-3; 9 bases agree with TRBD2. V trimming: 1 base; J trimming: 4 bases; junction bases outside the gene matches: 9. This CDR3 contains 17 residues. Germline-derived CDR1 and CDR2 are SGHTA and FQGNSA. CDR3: CASSLGGSGGISDTQYF. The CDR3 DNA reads TGTGCCAGCAGCTTAGGGGGCAGCGGGGGGATTTCAGATACGCAGTATTTT. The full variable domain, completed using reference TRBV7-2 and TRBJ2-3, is GAGVSQSPSNKVTEKGKDVELRCDPISGHTALYWYRQSLGQGLEFLIYFQGNSAPDKSGLPSDRFSAERTGGSVSTLTIQRTQQEDSAVYLCASSLGGSGGISDTQYFGPGTRLTVL.

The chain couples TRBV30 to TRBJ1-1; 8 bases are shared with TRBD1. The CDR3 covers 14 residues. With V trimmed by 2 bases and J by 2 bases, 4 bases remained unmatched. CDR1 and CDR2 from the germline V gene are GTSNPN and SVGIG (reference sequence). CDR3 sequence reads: CAWSTGGENTEAFF. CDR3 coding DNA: TGTGCCTGGAGTACAGGGGGGGAAAACACTGAAGCTTTCTTT. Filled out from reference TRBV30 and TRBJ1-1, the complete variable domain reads SQTIHQWPATLVQPVGSPLSLECTVEGTSNPNLYWYRQAAGRGLQLLFYSVGIGQISSEVPQNLSASRPQDRQFILSSKKLLLSDSGFYLCAWSTGGENTEAFFGQGTRLTVV.

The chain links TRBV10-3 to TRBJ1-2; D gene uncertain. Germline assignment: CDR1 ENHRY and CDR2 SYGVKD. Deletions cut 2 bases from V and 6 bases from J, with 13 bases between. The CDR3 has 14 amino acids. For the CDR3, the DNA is TGTGCCATCAGTGAGGGGCCGAGAGGGAATGGCTACACCTTC. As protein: CAISEGPRGNGYTF.

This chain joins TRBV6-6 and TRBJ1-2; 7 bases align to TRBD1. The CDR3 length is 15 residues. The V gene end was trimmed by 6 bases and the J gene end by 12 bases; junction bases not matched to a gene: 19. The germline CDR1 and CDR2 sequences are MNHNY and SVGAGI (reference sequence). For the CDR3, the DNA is TGTGCCAGCAGGCAAACTCTCGGGACAGTCCCAGGGAACACCTTC. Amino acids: CASRQTLGTVPGNTF.

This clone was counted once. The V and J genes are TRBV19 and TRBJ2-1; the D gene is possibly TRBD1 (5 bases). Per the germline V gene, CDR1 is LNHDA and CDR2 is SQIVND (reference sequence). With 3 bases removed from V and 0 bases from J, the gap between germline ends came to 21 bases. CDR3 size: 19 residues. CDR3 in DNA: TGTGCCAGTAGTATGAATGTCGGGTGGGGCAGGAGCTCCTACAATGAGCAGTTCTTC. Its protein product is CASSMNVGWGRSSYNEQFF.

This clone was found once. CDR3 protein: CATRRRGTGGEKLFF. In nucleotides, the CDR3 is TGTGCCACAAGGAGAAGGGGGACAGGGGGGGAAAAACTGTTTTTT. The V and J genes are TRBV2 and TRBJ1-4, with TRBD1 matching 11 bases. The ends lost 10 bases at V and 8 bases at J; junction bases unmatched: 12. The germline gives CDR1 SNHLY, CDR2 FYNNEI. CDR3 size: 15 residues.

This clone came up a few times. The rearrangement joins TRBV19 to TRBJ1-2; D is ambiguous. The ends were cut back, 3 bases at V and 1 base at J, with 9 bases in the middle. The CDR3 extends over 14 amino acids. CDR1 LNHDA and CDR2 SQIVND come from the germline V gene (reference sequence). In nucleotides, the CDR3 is TGTGCCAGTAGTATTTTTCCGGATAACTATGGCTACACCTTC. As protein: CASSIFPDNYGYTF.

CDR3 sequence reads: CASSLGGAQPQHF. Written as DNA, the CDR3 is TGTGCCAGCAGCTTAGGGGGGGCTCAGCCCCAGCATTTT. The chain uses TRBV11-2 and TRBJ1-5, with a tentative D call TRBD1 (6 bases). The V gene lost 1 base and the J gene lost 6 bases, with 7 bases spanning the gap. The germline V gene encodes CDR1 SGHAT and CDR2 FQNNGV. The CDR3 length is 13 residues.

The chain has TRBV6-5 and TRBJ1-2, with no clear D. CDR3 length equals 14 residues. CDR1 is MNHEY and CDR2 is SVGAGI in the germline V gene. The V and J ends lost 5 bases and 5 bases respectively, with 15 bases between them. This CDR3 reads CASSPSVVGYGYTF. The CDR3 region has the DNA TGTGCCAGCAGTCCTAGTGTAGTAGGGTATGGCTACACCTTC.

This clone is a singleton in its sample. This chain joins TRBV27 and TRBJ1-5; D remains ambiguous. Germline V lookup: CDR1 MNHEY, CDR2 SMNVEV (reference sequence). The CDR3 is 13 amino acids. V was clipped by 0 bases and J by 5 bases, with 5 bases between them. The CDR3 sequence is CASSLSQYQPQHF. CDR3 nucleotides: TGTGCCAGCAGTTTATCCCAGTATCAGCCCCAGCATTTT.

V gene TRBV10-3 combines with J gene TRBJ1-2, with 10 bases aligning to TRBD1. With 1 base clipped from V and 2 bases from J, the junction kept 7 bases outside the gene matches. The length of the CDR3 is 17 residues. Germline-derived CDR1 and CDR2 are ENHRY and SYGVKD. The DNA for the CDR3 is TGTGCCATCAGTGAGTTTTCTGGGGACAGGGGAAACTATGGCTACACCTTC. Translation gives CAISEFSGDRGNYGYTF.

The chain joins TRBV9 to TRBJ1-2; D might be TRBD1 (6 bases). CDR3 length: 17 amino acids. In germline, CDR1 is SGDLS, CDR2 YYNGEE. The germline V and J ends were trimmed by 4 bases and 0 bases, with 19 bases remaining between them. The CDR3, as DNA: TGTGCCAGCAGCCCTTCCGGGGGGCGGCTTTCTAACTATGGCTACACCTTC. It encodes CASSPSGGRLSNYGYTF.

Here the CDR3 reads CASGPRLAGNYEQYF. CDR3 DNA sequence: TGTGCTAGTGGTCCACGCCTGGCAGGGAACTACGAGCAGTACTTC. The chain combines TRBV12-5 with TRBJ2-7; D may be TRBD1 (5 bases). Trimming cost V 5 bases and J 3 bases, with 17 bases left between them. This CDR3 is 15 amino acids long. CDR1 and CDR2 from the germline V gene are LGHNT and FRNRAP. Supplemented by reference TRBV12-5 and TRBJ2-7, the full variable domain reads DARVTQTPRHKVTEMGQEVTMRCQPILGHNTVFWYRQTMMQGLELLAYFRNRAPLDDSGMPKDRFSAEMPDATLATLKIQPSEPRDSAVYFCASGPRLAGNYEQYFGPGTRLTVT.

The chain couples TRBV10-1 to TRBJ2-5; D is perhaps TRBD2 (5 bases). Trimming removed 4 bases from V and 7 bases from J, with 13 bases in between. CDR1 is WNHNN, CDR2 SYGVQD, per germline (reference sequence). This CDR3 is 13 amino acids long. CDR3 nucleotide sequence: TGCGCCAGCAGTGGTAGCGTGTGGGGGACCCAGTACTTC. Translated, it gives CASSGSVWGTQYF.